This TCR beta chain was obtained from a study of T cells after yellow fever vaccination. V lost 6 bases to trimming and J lost 2 bases, with 13 bases between them. The CDR3 sequence is 14 residues long. Looked up from germline, CDR1 is LGHDT and CDR2 is YNNKEL (reference sequence). This clonotype has ten or more counts. The antigen is unknown. Findings and caveats of the study: It was a weaker secondary response, yet one that peaked faster, at day 5 versus 15. Subsequent to the booster, the majority of primary-vaccination clones reappeared (about 97% CD4, approximately 90% CD8).

Template switching by 5'RACE produced TCR cDNA, adding a universal primer site and UMIs. TCRdb re-derived calls from the 5' RACE reads in MiXCR, one entry per CDR3 protein. The sample has around 350,000 distinct CDR3 sequences; 11% are singletons. Sequences were derived from PBMCs, sampled on the day of the first yellow fever vaccination. This rearrangement joins TRBV3-1 to TRBJ1-1; D gene unclear. The origin of this receptor is a man aged 18 to 29 who received the YFV17D yellow fever vaccine. CDR3 coding DNA: TGTGCCAGCAGTGACGAACTGATTAACACTGAAGCTTTCTTT. This encodes CASSDELINTEAFF.